Sequencing of this TCR beta chain was carried out in a study of shared clonotypes between healthy human individuals. Regarding the study as a whole: About 4.5% of naive CD4 clonotypes were common to several donors.

About this clone itself: Its matching antigen is unknown.

The CDR3 covers 15 residues. Germline V CDR1 and CDR2: SGHTA, FQGNSA. Germline trimming cut 3 bases from V and 5 bases from J; bases unmatched to any gene: 5. TCRdb's copy holds only in-frame clones and misses some; the assay was immunoSEQ multiplex PCR. This table has around 1.9 million clones, 93% appearing once. Terminally differentiated effector memory CD45RA+ cells were excluded by CCR7 positive selection of CD45RO-negative cells. This sequence was found in a man aged 18 to 29 in good health. Some clones in this sample may be carry-over from other donors' samples. The gene calls are TRBV7-2 and TRBJ2-7, with 12 positions matching TRBD2. The sample consisted of naive CD8+ T cells from PBMCs. CDR3 DNA: TGTGCCAGCAGCTTGACTAGCGGGAGTTTGAACGAGCAGTACTTC. Amino acids: CASSLTSGSLNEQYF.